The 2 T cell receptor beta chains below were found in one sample sequenced in a study of cytomegalovirus exposure and HLA in healthy donors. Primers for the PCR totalled 60 Vbeta and 13 Jbeta. Sequenced by immunoSEQ multiplex PCR; TCRdb stores in-frame clones only, minus some. Among tens of thousands of clones listed, 71% were seen once. The sequenced sample was PBMCs. All receptors come from a man aged 50-60 years in good health and CMV-seropositive.

This clone was picked up a small number of times. The genes are TRBV6-5 and TRBJ1-2; 7 bases agree with TRBD1. The CDR3 contains 15 residues. Trimming removed 0 bases from V and 8 bases from J; junction bases left unmatched: 9. Germline V CDR1 and CDR2: MNHEY, SVGAGI. The CDR3 region is CASSYSGQGVRGYTF. In DNA, the CDR3 is TGTGCCAGCAGTTACTCCGGGCAGGGGGTACGGGGCTACACCTTC.

The gene calls are TRBV5-1 and TRBJ1-2, with D possibly TRBD1 on 6 matching bases. The CDR3 spans 15 residues. Germline lookup yields CDR1 SGHRS and CDR2 YFSETQ. Trimming shortened V by 7 bases and J by 4 bases, and 20 bases separated the two germline ends. In DNA, the CDR3 is TGCGCCAGCCGGCCCGGGGGGGGCGTCTTCTATGGCTACACCTTC. This translates into CASRPGGGVFYGYTF.